This T cell receptor (beta chain) came from a study of graft-versus-host responses after intestinal transplantation. Study in general: Tacrolimus plus steroids were given to all recipients for two to three years, preceded by anti-thymocyte globulin induction. Study-level results: The marrow of recipients harbored GvH clones, and ileum or blood showed some of them first.

Generated by immunoSEQ multiplex PCR, the TCRdb table keeps only in-frame clones and is missing some. Found here are 74,000 or so clones, 92% of them singletons; the top ten hold 0.55% to 0.8%. The V segment lost 1 base and the J segment 2 bases; nucleotides outside the gene matches: 10. Per the germline V gene, CDR1 is SGHVS and CDR2 is FNYEAQ. The CDR3 consists of 18 residues. About this clone itself: Its matching antigen is unknown.

The starting material was PBMCs, obtained 98 days after intestinal transplantation. This sequence originates from a human patient who received an intestinal transplant, so some T cells may come from the graft donor. The chain combines TRBV7-6 with TRBJ2-3; 9 bases align to TRBD2. The DNA for the CDR3 is TGTGCCAGCAGCTTAGTACTAGCGGGCCGACCATTCACAGATACGCAGTATTTT. Amino acid sequence: CASSLVLAGRPFTDTQYF.